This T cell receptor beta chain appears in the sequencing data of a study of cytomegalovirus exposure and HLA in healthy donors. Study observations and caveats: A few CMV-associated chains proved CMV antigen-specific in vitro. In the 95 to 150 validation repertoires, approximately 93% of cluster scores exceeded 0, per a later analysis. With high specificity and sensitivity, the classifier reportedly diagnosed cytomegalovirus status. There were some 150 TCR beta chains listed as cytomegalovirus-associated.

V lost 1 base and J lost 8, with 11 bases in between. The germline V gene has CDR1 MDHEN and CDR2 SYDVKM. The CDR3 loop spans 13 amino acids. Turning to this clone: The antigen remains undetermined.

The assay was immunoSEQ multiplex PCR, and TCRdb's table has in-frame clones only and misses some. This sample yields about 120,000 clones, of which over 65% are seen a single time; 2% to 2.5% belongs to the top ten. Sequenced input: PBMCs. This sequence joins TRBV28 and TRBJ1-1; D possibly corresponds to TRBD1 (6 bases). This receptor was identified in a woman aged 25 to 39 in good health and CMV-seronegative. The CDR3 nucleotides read TGTGCCAGCAGTTTATCAGGTGGGACAGAAGCTTTCTTT. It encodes CASSLSGGTEAFF.